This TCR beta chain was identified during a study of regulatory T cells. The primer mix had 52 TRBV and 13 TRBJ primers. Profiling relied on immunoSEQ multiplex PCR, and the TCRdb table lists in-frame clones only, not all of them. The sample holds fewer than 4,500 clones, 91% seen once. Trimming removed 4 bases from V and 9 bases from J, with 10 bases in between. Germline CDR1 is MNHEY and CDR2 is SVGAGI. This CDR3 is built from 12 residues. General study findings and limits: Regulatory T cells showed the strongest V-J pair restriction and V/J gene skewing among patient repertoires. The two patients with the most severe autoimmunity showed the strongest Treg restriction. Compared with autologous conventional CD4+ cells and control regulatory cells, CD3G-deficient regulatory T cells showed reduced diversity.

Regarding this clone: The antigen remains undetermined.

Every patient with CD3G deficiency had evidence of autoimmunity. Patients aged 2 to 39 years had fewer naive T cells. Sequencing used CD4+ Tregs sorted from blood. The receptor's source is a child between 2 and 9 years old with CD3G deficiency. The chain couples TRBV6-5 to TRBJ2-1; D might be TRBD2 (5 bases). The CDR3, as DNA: TGTGCCAGCAGTTCCCCCGCGGGTGAGCAGTTCTTC. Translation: CASSSPAGEQFF.